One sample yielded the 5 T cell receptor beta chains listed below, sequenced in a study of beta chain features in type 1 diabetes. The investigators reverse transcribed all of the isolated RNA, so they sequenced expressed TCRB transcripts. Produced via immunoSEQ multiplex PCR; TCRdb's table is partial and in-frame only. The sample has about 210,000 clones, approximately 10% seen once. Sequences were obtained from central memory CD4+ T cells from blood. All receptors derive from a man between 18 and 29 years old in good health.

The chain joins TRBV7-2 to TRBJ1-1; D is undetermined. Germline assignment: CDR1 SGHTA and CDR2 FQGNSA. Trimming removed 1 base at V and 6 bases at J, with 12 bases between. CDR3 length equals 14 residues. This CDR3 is CASSLVLWEPEAFF. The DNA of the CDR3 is TGTGCCAGCAGCTTAGTTCTGTGGGAGCCTGAAGCTTTCTTT.

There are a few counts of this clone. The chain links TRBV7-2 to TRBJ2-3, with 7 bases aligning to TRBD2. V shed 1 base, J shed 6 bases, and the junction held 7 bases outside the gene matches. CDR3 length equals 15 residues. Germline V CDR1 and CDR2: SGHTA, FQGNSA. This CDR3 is CASSLVSGRLDTQYF. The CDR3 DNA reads TGTGCCAGCAGCTTAGTTAGCGGGCGGCTGGATACGCAGTATTTT.

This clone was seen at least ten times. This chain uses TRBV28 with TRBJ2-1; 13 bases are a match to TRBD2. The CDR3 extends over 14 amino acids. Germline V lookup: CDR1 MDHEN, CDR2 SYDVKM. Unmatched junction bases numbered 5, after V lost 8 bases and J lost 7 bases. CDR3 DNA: TGTGCCAGCTGGACTAGCGGGAGAGGTAATGAGCAGTTCTTC. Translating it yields CASWTSGRGNEQFF.

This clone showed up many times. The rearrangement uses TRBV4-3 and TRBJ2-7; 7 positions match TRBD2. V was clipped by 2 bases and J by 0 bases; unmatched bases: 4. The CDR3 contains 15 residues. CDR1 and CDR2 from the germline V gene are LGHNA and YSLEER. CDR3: CASSQSTSASYEQYF. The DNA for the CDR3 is TGCGCCAGCAGCCAATCAACTAGCGCCTCCTACGAGCAGTACTTC.

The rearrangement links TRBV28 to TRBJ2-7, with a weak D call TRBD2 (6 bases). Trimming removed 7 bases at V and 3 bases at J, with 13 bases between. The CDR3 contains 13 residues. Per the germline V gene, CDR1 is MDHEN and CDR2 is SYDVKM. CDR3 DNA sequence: TGTGCCAGCACCCAGCGGGCCGACTACGAGCAGTACTTC. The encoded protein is CASTQRADYEQYF.